Given below is one T cell receptor beta chain in context. This sample was included in a study of T cell changes during pregnancy in multiple sclerosis. Clones were read by immunoSEQ multiplex PCR, and TCRdb kept only the in-frame ones, dropping some. The sample carries some 60,000 clones, more than 85% recorded once. Germline loops: CDR1 SGHTA, CDR2 FQGNSA. CDR3 size: 17 residues. V trimming: 5 bases; J trimming: 7 bases; junction bases outside the gene matches: 11. The chain recombines TRBV7-2 with TRBJ2-5; 15 positions match TRBD2. This clonotype originated in a female donor with multiple sclerosis, enrolled in a pregnancy study. Sample: peripheral blood, taken in the first trimester of pregnancy. Here the CDR3 reads CASSPGLAGGTPRTQYF. The CDR3 DNA reads TGTGCCAGCAGCCCCGGACTAGCGGGGGGGACCCCCAGGACCCAGTACTTC.